This passage covers 19 T cell receptor beta chains from one sample sequenced in a study of shared clonotypes between healthy human individuals. Measured with immunoSEQ multiplex PCR; TCRdb has only the in-frame clones, and not every one. The sample includes fewer than 1.6 million clones, around 98.5% of them seen just once. Sequenced: naive CD4+ T cells sorted from blood. The subset: CD45RA+ positively selected. These receptors all come from a man aged 25 to 40 in good health.

V and J are TRBV2 and TRBJ2-5; 10 bases agree with TRBD2. With 5 bases clipped from V and 5 bases from J, the junction kept 8 bases outside the gene matches. Looked up from germline, CDR1 is SNHLY and CDR2 is FYNNEI. The length of the CDR3 is 15 residues. The CDR3 DNA follows: TGTGCCAGCAGTCAACTAGCGGGGCTCGGGGAGACCCAGTACTTC. Translated: CASSQLAGLGETQYF. The variable domain in full, with the rest retrieved from reference TRBV2 and TRBJ2-5, is EPEVTQTPSHQVTQMGQEVILRCVPISNHLYFYWYRQILGQKVEFLVSFYNNEISEKSEIFDDQFSVERPDGSNFTLKIRSTKLEDSAMYFCASSQLAGLGETQYFGPGTRLLVL.

This chain links TRBV6-1 with TRBJ2-1; 14 bases are shared with TRBD2. J was trimmed by 12 bases and V by 0 bases; bases with no gene match: 7. The CDR3 extends over 16 amino acids. Germline V gene data show CDR1 as MNHNS and CDR2 as SASEGT. The CDR3 reads CASSEAGLAGAEGQFF. CDR3 coding DNA: TGTGCCAGCAGTGAAGCGGGACTAGCGGGAGCGGAGGGGCAGTTCTTC.

The V call is TRBV5-5, the J call TRBJ2-7; D not resolved. Trimming pared 0 bases from V and 0 bases from J, leaving 10 bases between. The germline CDR1 and CDR2 sequences are SGHKS and YYEKEE (reference sequence). The CDR3 spans 15 residues. The CDR3 DNA reads as TGTGCCAGCAGCTTGGAGAGATGGGTCTCCTACGAGCAGTACTTC. As protein: CASSLERWVSYEQYF. Combining the CDR3 with reference TRBV5-5 and TRBJ2-7 gives the whole variable domain DAGVTQSPTHLIKTRGQQVTLRCSPISGHKSVSWYQQVLGQGPQFIFQYYEKEERGRGNFPDRFSARQFPNYSSELNVNALLLGDSALYLCASSLERWVSYEQYFGPGTRLTVT.

The CDR3 sequence: CASTTTGDEQYF. CDR3 DNA: TGTGCCAGTACCACAACCGGGGACGAGCAGTACTTC. V gene TRBV19 combines with J gene TRBJ2-7; D may be TRBD2 (5 bases). Per the germline V gene, CDR1 is LNHDA and CDR2 is SQIVND (reference sequence). Trimming removed 7 bases at V and 5 bases at J, with 12 bases between. The CDR3 contains 12 residues.

CDR3 sequence: CASSTWTGMDEQYF. As DNA, the CDR3 is TGTGCCAGCAGCACGTGGACAGGGATGGACGAGCAGTACTTC. This rearrangement joins TRBV7-9 to TRBJ2-7; 8 bases are a match to TRBD1. V lost 5 bases, J lost 5 bases, and 8 bases stayed unmatched. CDR1 is SEHNR, CDR2 FQNEAQ, per germline (reference sequence). The CDR3 extends over 14 amino acids.

This chain joins TRBV7-2 and TRBJ2-7; D is unresolved. V was trimmed by 1 base and J by 7 bases, leaving 17 bases between them. The CDR3 consists of 15 residues. Germline CDR1 is SGHTA and CDR2 is FQGNSA. CDR3 coding DNA: TGTGCCAGCAGCTTAGTCCCGAGTGACCGGCTGGAGCAGTACTTC. This encodes CASSLVPSDRLEQYF.

This chain uses TRBV6-6 with TRBJ1-1, with a tentative D call TRBD1 (5 bases). With 2 bases removed from V and 2 bases from J, the gap between germline ends came to 15 bases. Germline CDR1 and CDR2: MNHNY and SVGAGI (reference sequence). This CDR3 comprises 16 residues. DNA of the CDR3: TGTGCCAGCAGTTACCCCAGCGACAGCCTAAACACTGAAGCTTTCTTT. Its protein product is CASSYPSDSLNTEAFF.

The chain employs TRBV28 and TRBJ1-4; possibly TRBD1 for D (6 bases). V was pared by 5 bases and J by 8 bases, with 12 bases between. Per germline, CDR1 MDHEN and CDR2 SYDVKM. This CDR3 is 13 amino acids long. This CDR3 reads CASSTGTGEKLFF. The CDR3 nucleotides are TGTGCCAGCAGTACAGGGACCGGGGAAAAACTGTTTTTT.

V gene TRBV29-1 combines with J gene TRBJ2-1; 12 positions match TRBD1. The V gene's germline CDR1 is SQVTM and CDR2 ANQGSEA. CDR3 length equals 17 residues. V lost 7 bases to trimming and J lost 0 bases; unmatched junction nucleotides: 10. CDR3 protein: CSANRDRGLSSYNEQFF. The CDR3 nucleotides read TGCAGCGCAAACCGGGACAGGGGGCTCAGCTCCTACAATGAGCAGTTCTTC.

V gene TRBV4-2 combines with J gene TRBJ2-7; D may be TRBD1 (6 bases). The V end was cut by 4 bases, the J end by 6 bases, with 28 bases between. This CDR3 has 18 amino acids. Germline loops: CDR1 LGHNA, CDR2 YNFKEQ. CDR3 in DNA: TGTGCCAGCAGCCCATCTCCCGGTAGTCGGCAGGGGCGTCGCGAGCAGTACTTC. This sequence encodes CASSPSPGSRQGRREQYF.

This chain joins TRBV19 and TRBJ1-3; D is ambiguous. This CDR3 contains 15 residues. From germline, CDR1 is LNHDA and CDR2 SQIVND (reference sequence). Trimming cost V 3 bases and J 0 bases, with 9 bases left between them. CDR3 in amino acids: CASSITSGSGNTIYF. The CDR3 nucleotides are TGTGCCAGTAGTATCACCAGCGGCTCTGGAAACACCATATATTTT.

The chain recombines TRBV29-1 with TRBJ1-1; 7 nucleotides align to TRBD1. The ends lost 7 bases at V and 4 bases at J; junction bases unmatched: 9. The CDR3 contains 13 residues. Per the germline V gene, CDR1 is SQVTM and CDR2 is ANQGSEA. DNA of the CDR3: TGCAGCGGTACAGGGGCTCGGGGCACTGAAGCTTTCTTT. It yields the protein CSGTGARGTEAFF.

V is TRBV6-1 and J is TRBJ1-5, with TRBD1 matching 8 bases. The CDR3 covers 15 residues. The germline gives CDR1 MNHNS, CDR2 SASEGT. J lost 5 bases, V lost 8 bases, and 11 bases had no gene match. The CDR3: CASAYPQGAYQPQHF. The CDR3 DNA is TGTGCCAGCGCCTACCCGCAGGGGGCCTATCAGCCCCAGCATTTT.

This chain connects TRBV18 to TRBJ2-7; TRBD2 is a possible D gene (6 bases). Germline V gives CDR1 KGHSH, CDR2 LQKENI. This CDR3 contains 16 residues. Trimming removed 5 bases from V and 0 bases from J, with 17 bases in between. The CDR3 sequence: CASSNELAKISYEQYF. CDR3 sequence (DNA): TGTGCCAGCTCAAATGAACTAGCTAAAATCTCCTACGAGCAGTACTTC.

CDR3 sequence: CATTTGTALYNEQFF. CDR3 sequence (DNA): TGTGCCACAACCACCGGGACAGCCCTCTACAATGAGCAGTTCTTC. This chain connects TRBV6-6 to TRBJ2-1; 7 nucleotides agree with TRBD1. CDR1 and CDR2 from the germline V gene are MNHNY and SVGAGI (reference sequence). The CDR3 is made up of 15 amino acids. V lost 10 bases, J lost 3 bases, and 12 bases stayed unmatched.

The V and J genes are TRBV27 and TRBJ2-1, with a possible D match to TRBD1 (7 bases). The germline gives CDR1 MNHEY, CDR2 SMNVEV (reference sequence). This CDR3 comprises 17 residues. Trimming cost V 3 bases and J 2 bases, with 17 bases left between them. The CDR3 DNA reads as TGTGCCAGCAGTTTTGCGGGGACAGTCAGGGCCTACAATGAGCAGTTCTTC. Its translation: CASSFAGTVRAYNEQFF.

CDR3 amino acids: CASSQSVSGVLWGTQETQYF. In DNA, the CDR3 is TGCGCCAGCAGTCAATCAGTCTCGGGGGTATTGTGGGGTACCCAAGAGACCCAGTACTTC. This chain connects TRBV23-1 to TRBJ2-5, with D maybe TRBD2 (6 bases). TRBV23-1 is an ORF for which the function is uncertain. Deletions cut 0 bases from V and 1 base from J, with 24 bases between. CDR3 size: 20 residues.

The chain joins TRBV6-1 to TRBJ2-7; 9 nucleotides align to TRBD2. Germline CDR1 and CDR2: MNHNS and SASEGT. This CDR3 is 14 amino acids long. V lost 6 bases to trimming and J lost 6 bases; unmatched junction nucleotides: 9. As DNA, the CDR3 is TGTGCCAGCAGGGATCTTAGCGGGAGCGGCGAGCAGTACTTC. Translated: CASRDLSGSGEQYF.

This sequence joins TRBV19 and TRBJ2-3; 11 nucleotides match TRBD2. Germline V gives CDR1 LNHDA, CDR2 SQIVND (reference sequence). CDR3 size: 17 residues. With V trimmed by 5 bases and J by 9 bases, 16 bases remained unmatched. CDR3 amino acids: CASSPGTSGSFPETQYF. The CDR3, as DNA: TGTGCCAGTAGTCCAGGGACTAGCGGCTCCTTCCCGGAGACGCAGTATTTT.